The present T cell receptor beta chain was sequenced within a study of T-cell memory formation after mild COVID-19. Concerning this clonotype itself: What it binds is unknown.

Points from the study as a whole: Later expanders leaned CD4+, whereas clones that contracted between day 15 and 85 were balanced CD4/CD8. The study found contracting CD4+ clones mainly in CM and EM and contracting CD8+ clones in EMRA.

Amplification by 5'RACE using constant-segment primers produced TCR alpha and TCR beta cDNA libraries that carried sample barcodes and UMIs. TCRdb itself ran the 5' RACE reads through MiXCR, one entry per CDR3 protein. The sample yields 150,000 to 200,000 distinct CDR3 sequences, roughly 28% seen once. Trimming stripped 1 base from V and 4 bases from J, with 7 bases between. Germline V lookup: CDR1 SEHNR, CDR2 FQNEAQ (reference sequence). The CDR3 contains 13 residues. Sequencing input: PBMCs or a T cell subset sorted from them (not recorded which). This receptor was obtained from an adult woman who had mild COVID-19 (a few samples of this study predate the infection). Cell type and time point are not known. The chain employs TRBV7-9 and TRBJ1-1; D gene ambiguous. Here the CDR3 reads CASSLVIATEAFF. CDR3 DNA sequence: TGTGCCAGCAGCTTAGTAATAGCCACTGAAGCTTTCTTT.